The next 16 T cell receptor beta chains were all read from a single sample in a study of shared clonotypes between healthy human individuals. Naive CD8 cells lacked CD45RO, underwent positive selection for CCR7 and left out terminally differentiated effector memory CD45RA+ cells. Sequencing was performed with immunoSEQ multiplex PCR; in TCRdb, only in-frame clones are kept and a portion is missing. Of around 2,000,000 clones in the sample, 90% to 95% were seen once. Sequenced material: naive CD8+ T cells from PBMCs. All receptors derive from a young man in good health. Some clones in this sample may be carry-over from other donors' samples.

Worth noting for this clone: This sample includes further DNA sequences coding for the same CDR3. The gene calls are TRBV30 and TRBJ1-1; D is unclear. Germline V gene sequence: CDR1 GTSNPN, CDR2 SVGIG (reference sequence). The CDR3 contains 13 residues. V was clipped by 0 bases and J by 1 base, with 6 bases between them. In DNA, the CDR3 is TGTGCCTGGAGTGTAGCAGGGAACACTGAAGCTTTCTTT. Its protein product is CAWSVAGNTEAFF.

The chain uses TRBV9 and TRBJ2-7; D may be TRBD1 (6 bases). Germline CDR1 SGDLS, CDR2 YYNGEE. The ends were cut back, 4 bases at V and 5 bases at J, with 13 bases in the middle. This CDR3 contains 13 residues. CDR3 region: CASSPRQVNEQYF. The CDR3 region has the DNA TGTGCCAGCAGCCCAAGACAGGTTAACGAGCAGTACTTC.

Remarks on this clone: This same CDR3 is encoded by further DNA sequences in the sample. This chain uses TRBV7-9 with TRBJ2-7; 8 positions agree with TRBD1. The CDR3 is 14 amino acids. V lost 5 bases to trimming and J lost 1 base; unmatched junction nucleotides: 4. Per germline, CDR1 SEHNR and CDR2 FQNEAQ (reference sequence). CDR3 protein: CASSPRDRSYEQYF. The CDR3 nucleotides read TGTGCCAGCAGCCCCCGGGACAGGTCCTACGAGCAGTACTTC.

The V gene is TRBV29-1, the J gene TRBJ1-4, with a possible D match to TRBD1 (5 bases). Germline-derived CDR1 and CDR2 are SQVTM and ANQGSEA. Trimming took 7 bases from V and 4 from J, leaving 13 bases between them. This CDR3 is built from 13 residues. CDR3 in DNA: TGCAGCGCCCGGGACGGACGTAATGAAAAACTGTTTTTT. This gives the protein CSARDGRNEKLFF.

The chain combines TRBV7-9 with TRBJ2-3, with TRBD2 matching 8 bases. The germline V gene has CDR1 SEHNR and CDR2 FQNEAQ (reference sequence). V was clipped by 3 bases and J by 6 bases; unmatched bases: 5. This CDR3 contains 14 residues. CDR3 residues: CASSFRLASDTQYF. CDR3 nucleotide sequence: TGTGCCAGCAGCTTCCGACTAGCGTCGGATACGCAGTATTTT.

V and J are TRBV9 and TRBJ1-1; D perhaps matches TRBD1 (5 bases). Trimming removed 3 bases from V and 3 bases from J, with 15 bases in between. Germline CDR1 is SGDLS and CDR2 is YYNGEE. The CDR3 runs to 15 residues. The CDR3 loop reads CASSGTGAADTEAFF. The CDR3 region has the DNA TGTGCCAGCAGCGGAACCGGGGCCGCCGACACTGAAGCTTTCTTT.

The chain uses TRBV5-5 and TRBJ2-7, with 8 positions matching TRBD2. The CDR3 runs to 15 residues. After removal of 3 bases from V and 3 bases from J, the junction contained 8 bases not matched to a gene. CDR1 and CDR2 (germline): SGHKS, YYEKEE (reference sequence). CDR3 region: CASSSPRTSNYEQYF. The CDR3 DNA reads as TGTGCCAGCAGCTCCCCACGGACTAGCAACTACGAGCAGTACTTC.

The chain couples TRBV28 to TRBJ2-3; 7 bases match TRBD2. Germline V gene data show CDR1 as MDHEN and CDR2 as SYDVKM. The trim removed 3 bases at V and 2 bases at J, leaving 29 bases unmatched. This CDR3 has 23 residues. The CDR3 loop is CASSFSAVEAGVASFGTTDTQYF. CDR3 sequence (DNA): TGTGCCAGCAGTTTCAGTGCAGTAGAGGCGGGAGTCGCCTCCTTTGGAACCACAGATACGCAGTATTTT.

This clone was picked up a small number of times. The chain employs TRBV5-1 and TRBJ1-1; 7 positions agree with TRBD1. This CDR3 is 13 amino acids long. Germline V CDR1 and CDR2: SGHRS, YFSETQ. The J segment lost 8 bases and the V segment lost 0 bases, leaving 4 bases of the junction unmatched. The CDR3 DNA reads as TGCGCCAGCAGCTTGGCGACAGGGTGGGAAGCTTTCTTT. Amino acid sequence: CASSLATGWEAFF. The full variable domain, with the rest looked up from reference TRBV5-1 and TRBJ1-1, is KAGVTQTPRYLIKTRGQQVTLSCSPISGHRSVSWYQQTPGQGLQFLFEYFSETQRNKGNFPGRFSGRQFSNSRSEMNVSTLELGDSALYLCASSLATGWEAFFGQGTRLTVV.

V gene TRBV7-6 combines with J gene TRBJ2-5; 9 bases are shared with TRBD1. This CDR3 has 15 amino acids. With V trimmed by 1 base and J by 2 bases, 2 bases remained unmatched. Germline V CDR1 and CDR2: SGHVS, FNYEAQ. CDR3 residues: CASSLGTGDQETQYF. The CDR3 DNA follows: TGTGCCAGCAGCTTAGGGACAGGGGATCAAGAGACCCAGTACTTC.

Points on this clone: Other DNA sequences within the sample encode an identical CDR3. The rearrangement links TRBV5-1 to TRBJ2-7, with 12 positions matching TRBD2. This CDR3 comprises 13 residues. The trim removed 4 bases at V and 6 bases at J, leaving 2 bases unmatched. Looked up from germline, CDR1 is SGHRS and CDR2 is YFSETQ. The CDR3, as DNA: TGCGCCAGCAGCCCGGGACTAGCGGGCGAGCAGTACTTC. It translates to CASSPGLAGEQYF.

The V call is TRBV4-2, the J call TRBJ1-3; the D is unclear. Germline assignment: CDR1 LGHNA and CDR2 YNFKEQ. V lost 1 base and J 0 bases, leaving 10 bases between the germline ends. CDR3 length: 16 amino acids. The CDR3 is CASSQVVGSSGNTIYF. The CDR3, as DNA: TGTGCCAGCAGCCAAGTGGTCGGGAGCTCTGGAAACACCATATATTTT.

This clone was recorded once. This rearrangement joins TRBV7-2 to TRBJ1-1, with 7 bases lining up with TRBD1. The CDR3 length is 15 residues. The germline V gene has CDR1 SGHTA and CDR2 FQGNSA. V shed 5 bases and J 3 bases; nucleotides not matched to a gene: 9. The CDR3, as DNA: TGTGCCAGCAGCCCCGACAGGGATAAGGACACTGAAGCTTTCTTT. Translating it yields CASSPDRDKDTEAFF.

The chain is built from TRBV7-9 and TRBJ1-4; TRBD1 aligns across 7 bases. V shed 6 bases, J shed 8 bases, and the junction held 12 bases outside the gene matches. The CDR3 runs to 15 residues. Per germline, CDR1 SEHNR and CDR2 FQNEAQ (reference sequence). Here the CDR3 DNA reads TGTGCCAGCAGTCCCGGGGACAGCTCCCTAGAAAAACTGTTTTTT. Protein sequence: CASSPGDSSLEKLFF.

The chain links TRBV9 to TRBJ2-1; the D gene is possibly TRBD2 (5 bases). This CDR3 is 13 amino acids long. Germline-derived CDR1 and CDR2 are SGDLS and YYNGEE. V shed 3 bases and J shed 4 bases, with 8 bases lying between them. CDR3 nucleotides: TGTGCCAGCAGCGACGGCGGGTACAATGAGCAGTTCTTC. This translates into CASSDGGYNEQFF. The variable domain in full, with the rest retrieved from reference TRBV9 and TRBJ2-1, is DSGVTQTPKHLITATGQRVTLRCSPRSGDLSVYWYQQSLDQGLQFLIQYYNGEERAKGNILERFSAQQFPDLHSELNLSSLELGDSALYFCASSDGGYNEQFFGPGTRLTVL.

This chain uses TRBV2 with TRBJ2-3, with no clear D. The germline V and J ends were trimmed by 5 bases and 0 bases, with 15 bases remaining between them. CDR1 and CDR2 from the germline V gene are SNHLY and FYNNEI. This CDR3 is built from 16 residues. CDR3 amino acids: CASSRLSAASTDTQYF. CDR3 nucleotides: TGTGCCAGCAGTCGACTCAGCGCTGCTAGCACAGATACGCAGTATTTT.